The clone carrying this T cell receptor (beta chain) was detected only a few times. The CDR3 runs 15 residues. Germline CDR1 reads MDHEN; CDR2 reads SYDVKM. Trimming took 5 bases from V and 1 from J, leaving 13 bases between them. These data originate in a study of T-cell memory formation after mild COVID-19. One entry per CDR3 protein, called by TCRdb with MiXCR from the 5' RACE reads. The sample consists of about 600,000 distinct CDR3 sequences, about 20% of them appearing once. The chain carries TRBV28 and TRBJ2-3, with D tentatively TRBD2 (5 bases). The sample comprised PBMCs or a T cell subset sorted from them (not recorded which). This TCR derives from an adult woman who had mild COVID-19 (a few samples of this study predate the infection). Cell type and time point are not known. The CDR3 DNA reads as TGTGCCAGCAGTCCCGGGGTGGGCGGCACAGATACGCAGTATTTT. As protein: CASSPGVGGTDTQYF.